These T cell receptor beta chains were read from a single sample in a study of beta chain features in type 1 diabetes. The repertoire was sequenced with immunoSEQ multiplex PCR; TCRdb's copy has only in-frame clones and lacks some. Found here are 900,000 or so clones, roughly a sixth of them singletons; the top ten hold 0.023%. The sequenced material came from naive CD4+ T cells from blood. Receptors were obtained from a young woman in good health. The CDR3 runs from the conserved cysteine through the conserved F or W. The order of the fields is V gene, J gene, clone size, D gene, CDR3 DNA, CDR3 protein. The D gene is left open where the match is weak. Size values are once, few and many counts, or a class for expanded clones, and some rows have none.

v_call: TRBV18
j_call: TRBJ1-2
clone_size: .
d_call: .
cdr3_nt: TGTGCCAGCTCACCAACGAACTATGGCTACACCTTC
cdr3_aa: CASSPTNYGYTF

v_call: TRBV10-3
j_call: TRBJ2-5
clone_size: .
d_call: TRBD2
cdr3_nt: TGTGCCATCAGTGAGTCCCTAGCGGGGCAAGAGACCCAGTACTTC
cdr3_aa: CAISESLAGQETQYF

v_call: TRBV28
j_call: TRBJ1-4
clone_size: .
d_call: .
cdr3_nt: TGTGCCAGCAGTCTCCGGAATGAAAAACTGTTTTTT
cdr3_aa: CASSLRNEKLFF

v_call: TRBV11-2
j_call: TRBJ2-5
clone_size: few
d_call: TRBD2
cdr3_nt: TGTGCCAGCAGCTTATTCTACCGGACTAGCGGGCCAGAGACCCAGTACTTC
cdr3_aa: CASSLFYRTSGPETQYF

v_call: TRBV4-1
j_call: TRBJ2-1
clone_size: .
d_call: .
cdr3_nt: TGCGCCAGCAAGAGGGCACTAGATTCCTACAATGAGCAGTTCTTC
cdr3_aa: CASKRALDSYNEQFF

v_call: TRBV9
j_call: TRBJ2-7
clone_size: .
d_call: TRBD2
cdr3_nt: TGTGCCAGTTGCCCGGGACTAGTCTCCTACGAGCAGTACTTC
cdr3_aa: CASCPGLVSYEQYF

v_call: TRBV5-1
j_call: TRBJ2-7
clone_size: .
d_call: .
cdr3_nt: TGCGCCAGCAGCTTGGAAGGCGGGAACTCCTACGAGCAGTACTTC
cdr3_aa: CASSLEGGNSYEQYF

v_call: TRBV10-3
j_call: TRBJ2-2
clone_size: .
d_call: .
cdr3_nt: TGTGCCATCAGTGAGTCGGGTCGGACCGGGGAGCTGTTTTTT
cdr3_aa: CAISESGRTGELFF

v_call: TRBV6-7
j_call: TRBJ2-7
clone_size: few
d_call: .
cdr3_nt: TGTGCCAGCAGTTACCCGATCTACTACGAGCAGTACTTC
cdr3_aa: CASSYPIYYEQYF

v_call: TRBV9
j_call: TRBJ2-1
clone_size: .
d_call: .
cdr3_nt: TGTGCCAGCACCGAGGCAGCTAGCAGCAATGAGCAGTTCTTC
cdr3_aa: CASTEAASSNEQFF

v_call: TRBV6-5
j_call: TRBJ2-7
clone_size: .
d_call: .
cdr3_nt: TGTGCCAGCAGAAATTCGGACGAGCAGTACTTC
cdr3_aa: CASRNSDEQYF

v_call: TRBV10-3
j_call: TRBJ2-7
clone_size: few
d_call: .
cdr3_nt: TGTGCCATCAAAGGATCGGACAGCTACGAGCAGTACTTC
cdr3_aa: CAIKGSDSYEQYF

v_call: TRBV28
j_call: TRBJ2-7
clone_size: few
d_call: TRBD1
cdr3_nt: TGTGCCAGCAGTCCCGGACAGGGGTATTACGAGCAGTACTTC
cdr3_aa: CASSPGQGYYEQYF

v_call: TRBV11-1
j_call: TRBJ1-5
clone_size: .
d_call: .
cdr3_nt: TGTGCCAGCAGCTTATGGCAGTATAGCAATCAGCCCCAGCATTTT
cdr3_aa: CASSLWQYSNQPQHF